A selection of T cell receptor beta chains follows, all from one sample in a study of identical twins. TCRdb re-derived calls from the 5' RACE reads in MiXCR, one entry per CDR3 protein. This sample has approximately 620,000 distinct CDR3 sequences, with 8.6% found just once. These data were likewise used in another study, on yellow fever vaccine responses in identical twins.

Sequencing was performed on PBMCs. Source of these receptors: a woman aged 18-29 years in good health. CDR3s include the opening cysteine and the closing phenylalanine or tryptophan.

J gene | V gene | CDR3 protein
TRBJ1-6 | TRBV15 | CATSRPTFGEAPLHF
TRBJ2-3 | TRBV7-2 | CASSLDRLAGWDTQYF
TRBJ2-3 | TRBV29-1 | CSVLKGSTDTQYF
TRBJ2-3 | TRBV11-2 | CASSPPWGRGPPDTQYF
TRBJ2-7 | TRBV9 | CASSVVSRAPRDEQYF
TRBJ2-1 | TRBV29-1 | CSVLRAGKDNEQFF
TRBJ2-2 | TRBV14 | CASSLPGQGITGELFF
TRBJ2-7 | TRBV29-1 | CSVATGGFYEQYF
TRBJ2-6 | TRBV28 | CASSYATSGASGANVLTF
TRBJ1-1 | TRBV5-1 | CASSLEGMDTEAFF
TRBJ2-2 | TRBV29-1 | CSVEDSHARTGVPNTGELFF
TRBJ1-1 | TRBV6-5 | CASSYTDRVDTEAFF
TRBJ2-3 | TRBV11-3 | CASSFRGSRTDTQYF
TRBJ2-1 | TRBV4-3 | CASSQSAGYNEQFF
TRBJ2-2 | TRBV5-5 | CASSLLGQGPNTGELFF
TRBJ2-2 | TRBV4-3 | CASSQESGDTGELFF
TRBJ2-7 | TRBV20-1 | CSAGPLGPRNEQYF
TRBJ1-1 | TRBV20-1 | CSARDPQRGAEAFF
TRBJ2-6 | TRBV3-1 | CASRTGTFTGANVLTF
TRBJ2-3 | TRBV6-2/TRBV6-3 | CASSLSGTGESDTQYF
TRBJ2-7 | TRBV7-6 | CASSSGQGSDEQYF
TRBJ2-1 | TRBV29-1 | CSVGGLAGGPLYNEQFF
TRBJ2-3 | TRBV7-9 | CASSSTSGRQDTQYF
TRBJ2-1 | TRBV20-1 | CSARDQLAGDVLYNEQFF
TRBJ1-4 | TRBV7-2 | CASSILGQGSEKLFF
TRBJ2-1 | TRBV3-1 | CASSLSGRGGGEQFF
TRBJ2-1 | TRBV4-3 | CASSQDLGLTSGQLYNEQFF
TRBJ2-7 | TRBV12-3/TRBV12-4 | CASSLGGHEQYF
TRBJ2-6 | TRBV7-9 | CASTPQSSGANVLTF
TRBJ2-1 | TRBV28 | CASTPPVGSSYNEQFF
TRBJ2-1 | TRBV6-1 | CASRVRGSTYNEQFF
TRBJ2-5 | TRBV24-1 | CATSDFVSGFGIDQETQYF
TRBJ1-6 | TRBV7-2 | CASSSPGQGYNSPLHF
TRBJ2-7 | TRBV5-5 | CASSKDRVYEQYF
TRBJ2-1 | TRBV7-9 | CASSLAGTSANEQFF
TRBJ1-4 | TRBV6-1 | CASSERGGQSNEKLFF